This TCR beta chain originates from a study of CXCR3-negative and CXCR3-positive naive CD8 T cells. Study-wide results and caveats: For memory CD8+ cells diversity was much lower, but both naive subsets had comparably high diversity. For naive cells, CXCR3-negative and CXCR3-positive subsets had similar TRBV-TRBJ usage; for memory cells, usage differed. Naive cells that were CXCR3-positive had more hydrophobic TRB CDR3s (compared with CXCR3-negative naive cells).

Worth noting for this clonotype: Its specificity is not known.

The libraries of TRB cDNA were prepared using 5' RACE with UMI labels. One entry per CDR3 protein, without DNA, is what TCRdb gives after re-calling the 5' RACE reads. This sample contains some 150,000 distinct CDR3 sequences. The CDR3 sequence is 16 residues long. Germline V gene lookup returns CDR1 SGHNT and CDR2 YYREEE (reference sequence). Triplicate sorts of under 350,000 cells per CD8+ subset. This sequence was found in a human donor in good health. Some clones in this sample may be carry-over from other donors' samples. The sequenced sample consisted of naive CXCR3+ CD8+ T cells from blood. As to subset: CD45RO-CCR7+CD27+CD95- naive CD8+ T cells expressing CXCR3 (TNR3+). The V gene is TRBV5-4, the J gene TRBJ2-7; TCRdb names TRBD2, which stays unverified in the absence of DNA. The CDR3 is CASSLHPGTSGIEQYF.